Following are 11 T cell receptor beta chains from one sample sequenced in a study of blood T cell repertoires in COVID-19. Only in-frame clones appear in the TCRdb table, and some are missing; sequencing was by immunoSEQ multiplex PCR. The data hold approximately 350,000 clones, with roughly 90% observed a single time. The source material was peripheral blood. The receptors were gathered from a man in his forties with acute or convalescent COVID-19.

The CDR3 bases are TGTGCCAGCAGCCTAGGGGGGGGCCAATACAATGAGCAGTTCTTC. Translated, it gives CASSLGGGQYNEQFF. The chain has TRBV14 and TRBJ2-1, with D perhaps TRBD2 (7 bases). V was trimmed by 4 bases and J by 4 bases, leaving 14 bases between them. CDR1 is SGHDN and CDR2 is FVKESK in the germline V gene. This CDR3 contains 15 residues.

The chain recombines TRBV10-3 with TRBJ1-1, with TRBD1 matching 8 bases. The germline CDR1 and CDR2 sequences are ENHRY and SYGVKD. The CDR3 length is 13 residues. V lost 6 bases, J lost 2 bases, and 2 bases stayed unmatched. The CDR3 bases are TGTGCCATCAGGGACAGGGATAACACTGAAGCTTTCTTT. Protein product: CAIRDRDNTEAFF.

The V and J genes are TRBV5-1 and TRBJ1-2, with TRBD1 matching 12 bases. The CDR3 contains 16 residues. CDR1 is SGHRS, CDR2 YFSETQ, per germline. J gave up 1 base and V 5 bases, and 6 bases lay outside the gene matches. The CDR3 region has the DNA TGCGCCAGCAGTCCCGGGACAGGGGGCATTAACTATGGCTACACCTTC. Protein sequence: CASSPGTGGINYGYTF.

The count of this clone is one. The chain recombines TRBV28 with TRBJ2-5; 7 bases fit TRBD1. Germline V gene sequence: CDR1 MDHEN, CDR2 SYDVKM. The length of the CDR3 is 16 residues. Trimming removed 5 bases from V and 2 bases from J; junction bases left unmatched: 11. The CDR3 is CASSAPGQREQETQYF. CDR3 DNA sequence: TGTGCCAGCAGTGCACCGGGACAGAGAGAACAAGAGACCCAGTACTTC.

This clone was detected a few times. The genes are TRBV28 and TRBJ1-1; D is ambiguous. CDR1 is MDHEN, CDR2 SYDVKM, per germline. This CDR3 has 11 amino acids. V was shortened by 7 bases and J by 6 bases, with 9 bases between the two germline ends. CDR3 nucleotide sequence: TGTGCCAGCAATTCCCTCGCTGAAGCTTTCTTT. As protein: CASNSLAEAFF.

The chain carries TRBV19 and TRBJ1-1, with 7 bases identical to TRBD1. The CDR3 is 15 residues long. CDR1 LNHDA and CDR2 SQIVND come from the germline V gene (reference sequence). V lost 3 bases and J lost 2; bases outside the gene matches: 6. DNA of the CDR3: TGTGCCAGTAGTATCCCCCAGGGGGGTAACACTGAAGCTTTCTTT. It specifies CASSIPQGGNTEAFF. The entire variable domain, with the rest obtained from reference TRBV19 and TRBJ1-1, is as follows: DGGITQSPKYLFRKEGQNVTLSCEQNLNHDAMYWYRQDPGQGLRLIYYSQIVNDFQKGDIAEGYSVSREKKESFPLTVTSAQKNPTAFYLCASSIPQGGNTEAFFGQGTRLTVV.

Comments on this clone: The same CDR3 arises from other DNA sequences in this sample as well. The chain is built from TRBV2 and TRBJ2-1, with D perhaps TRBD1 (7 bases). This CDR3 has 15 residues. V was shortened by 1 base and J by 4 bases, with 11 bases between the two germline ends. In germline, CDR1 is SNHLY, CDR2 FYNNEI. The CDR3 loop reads CASSEGTGLYNEQFF. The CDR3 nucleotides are TGTGCCAGCAGTGAAGGGACAGGACTATACAATGAGCAGTTCTTC. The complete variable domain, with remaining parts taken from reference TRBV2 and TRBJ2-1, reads EPEVTQTPSHQVTQMGQEVILRCVPISNHLYFYWYRQILGQKVEFLVSFYNNEISEKSEIFDDQFSVERPDGSNFTLKIRSTKLEDSAMYFCASSEGTGLYNEQFFGPGTRLTVL.

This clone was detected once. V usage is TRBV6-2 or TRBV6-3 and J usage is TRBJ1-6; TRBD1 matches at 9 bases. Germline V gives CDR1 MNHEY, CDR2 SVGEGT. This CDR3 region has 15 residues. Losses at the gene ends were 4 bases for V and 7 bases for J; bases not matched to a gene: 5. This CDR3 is CASSSHRGPNSPLHF. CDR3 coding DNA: TGTGCCAGCAGTTCTCACAGGGGGCCCAATTCACCCCTCCACTTT.

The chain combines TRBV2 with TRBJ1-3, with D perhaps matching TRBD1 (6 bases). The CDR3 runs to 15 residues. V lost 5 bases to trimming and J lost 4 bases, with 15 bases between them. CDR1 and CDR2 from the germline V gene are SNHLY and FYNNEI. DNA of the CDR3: TGTGCCAGCAGTCGAACAGGGAGATCAGGAAACACCATATATTTT. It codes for CASSRTGRSGNTIYF.

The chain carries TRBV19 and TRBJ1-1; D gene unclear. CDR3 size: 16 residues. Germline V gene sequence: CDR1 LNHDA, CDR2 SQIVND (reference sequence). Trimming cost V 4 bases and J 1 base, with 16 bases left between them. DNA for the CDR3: TGTGCCAGTAGTAGGAAGAGGGCCGACTGGAACACTGAAGCTTTCTTT. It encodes CASSRKRADWNTEAFF.

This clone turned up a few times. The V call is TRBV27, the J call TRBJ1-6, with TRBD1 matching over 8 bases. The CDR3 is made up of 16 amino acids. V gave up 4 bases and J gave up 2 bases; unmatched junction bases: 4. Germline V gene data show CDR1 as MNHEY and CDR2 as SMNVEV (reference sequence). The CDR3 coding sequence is TGTGCCAGCAGTTCTCAGGGACAGGCCTATAATTCACCCCTCCACTTT. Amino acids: CASSSQGQAYNSPLHF.